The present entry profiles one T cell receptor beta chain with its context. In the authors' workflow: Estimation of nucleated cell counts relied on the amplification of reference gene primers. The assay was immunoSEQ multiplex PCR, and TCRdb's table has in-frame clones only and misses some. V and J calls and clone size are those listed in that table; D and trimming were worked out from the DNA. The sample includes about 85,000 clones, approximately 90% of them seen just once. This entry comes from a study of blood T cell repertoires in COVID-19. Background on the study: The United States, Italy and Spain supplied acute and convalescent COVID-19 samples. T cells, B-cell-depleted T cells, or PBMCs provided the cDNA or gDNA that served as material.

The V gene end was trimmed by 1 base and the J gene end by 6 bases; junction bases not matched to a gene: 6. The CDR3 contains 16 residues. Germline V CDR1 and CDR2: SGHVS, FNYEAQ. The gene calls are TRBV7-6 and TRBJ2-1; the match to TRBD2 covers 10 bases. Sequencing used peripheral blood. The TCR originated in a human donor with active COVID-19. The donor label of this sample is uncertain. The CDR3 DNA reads TGTGCCAGCAGCTTAGGGGTAGCGGGGGGCCCCAATGAGCAGTTCTTC. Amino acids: CASSLGVAGGPNEQFF. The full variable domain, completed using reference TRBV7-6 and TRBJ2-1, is GAGVSQSPRYKVTKRGQDVALRCDPISGHVSLYWYRQALGQGPEFLTYFNYEAQQDKSGLPNDRFSAERPEGSISTLTIQRTEQRDSAMYRCASSLGVAGGPNEQFFGPGTRLTVL.